A single sample is the source of the 20 T cell receptor beta chains below, sequenced in a study of cytomegalovirus exposure and HLA in healthy donors. The PCR used 60 Vbeta and 13 Jbeta primers. Using immunoSEQ multiplex PCR, the repertoire was profiled, and TCRdb retains in-frame clones only, with some absent. Here the sample spans approximately 150,000 clones, almost 85% being singletons. The material sequenced was PBMCs. Receptors originate from a woman between 40 and 55 years old in good health and CMV-seronegative.

This chain joins TRBV27 and TRBJ1-1; a possible D gene is TRBD1 (5 bases). V dropped 3 bases and J dropped 0 bases, with 14 bases sitting between them. The CDR3 totals 16 residues. Germline V gives CDR1 MNHEY, CDR2 SMNVEV (reference sequence). The CDR3 DNA sequence: TGTGCCAGCAGTTTGGGGGGGGGTATCATGAACACTGAAGCTTTCTTT. Protein sequence: CASSLGGGIMNTEAFF.

The genes are TRBV19 and TRBJ1-5; D is possibly TRBD1 (6 bases). The CDR3 sequence is 16 residues long. Trimming left V 4 bases short and J 2 bases short, with 15 bases between. The V gene's germline CDR1 is LNHDA and CDR2 SQIVND (reference sequence). The CDR3 nucleotides read TGTGCCAGTAGTAACGCAGGGGTATTTGGCAATCAGCCCCAGCATTTT. Its protein is CASSNAGVFGNQPQHF.

The chain has TRBV7-8 and TRBJ2-7, with 9 positions matching TRBD1. Germline V lookup: CDR1 SGHVS, CDR2 FQNEAQ. CDR3 length: 18 amino acids. Trimming cost V 3 bases and J 3 bases; bases outside gene matches: 15. The CDR3 loop is CASSFGDRDLEGNYEQYF. DNA for the CDR3: TGTGCCAGCAGCTTCGGGGACAGGGATTTAGAGGGAAACTACGAGCAGTACTTC.

The chain combines TRBV7-9 with TRBJ2-1; a possible D gene is TRBD1 (6 bases). The germline V and J ends were trimmed by 5 bases and 5 bases, with 13 bases remaining between them. The germline gives CDR1 SEHNR, CDR2 FQNEAQ (reference sequence). CDR3 length: 14 residues. As DNA, the CDR3 is TGTGCCAGCAGCCCTTGGACAGAGAACAATGAGCAGTTCTTC. Translating it yields CASSPWTENNEQFF.

The chain couples TRBV7-8 to TRBJ1-5, with a weak D call TRBD1 (6 bases). The CDR3 contains 15 residues. Germline-derived CDR1 and CDR2 are SGHVS and FQNEAQ. Trimming pared 3 bases from V and 5 bases from J, leaving 14 bases between. The CDR3 sequence: CASSLDSGGDQPQHF. CDR3 nucleotides: TGTGCCAGCAGCTTGGACTCGGGGGGCGATCAGCCCCAGCATTTT.

The rearrangement links TRBV5-1 to TRBJ2-1, with TRBD2 matching over 12 bases. The CDR3 contains 16 residues. With V trimmed by 0 bases and J by 12 bases, 10 bases remained unmatched. The V gene's germline CDR1 is SGHRS and CDR2 YFSETQ. CDR3 region: CASSLVGLAGNVPQFF. The CDR3 nucleotides are TGCGCCAGCAGCTTGGTCGGACTAGCGGGAAATGTTCCGCAGTTCTTC.

J is TRBJ2-3 and V is TRBV2; 8 bases agree with TRBD2. The CDR3 runs 14 residues. The V gene end was trimmed by 8 bases and the J gene end by 3 bases; junction bases not matched to a gene: 7. Per the germline V gene, CDR1 is SNHLY and CDR2 is FYNNEI. The CDR3 nucleotides are TGTGCCAGCCAACTAGCGGACTGGACAGATACGCAGTATTTT. Its protein product is CASQLADWTDTQYF.

The J gene is TRBJ2-3, the V gene TRBV10-2, with unresolved D. The CDR3 sequence is 12 residues long. From germline, CDR1 is WSHSY and CDR2 SAAADI. The V gene lost 6 bases and the J gene lost 7 bases, with 11 bases spanning the gap. DNA for the CDR3: TGCGCCAGCAGACACGACTCCTATACGCAGTATTTT. This gives the protein CASRHDSYTQYF.

This clone is a singleton in its sample. The chain is built from TRBV28 and TRBJ1-5; 7 nucleotides agree with TRBD1. CDR1 is MDHEN, CDR2 SYDVKM, per germline. Unmatched junction bases numbered 6, after V lost 6 bases and J lost 4 bases. The CDR3 covers 14 residues. For the CDR3, the DNA is TGTGCCAGCAGCTTGGGACAGTTGAATCAGCCCCAGCATTTT. Encoded protein: CASSLGQLNQPQHF.

This chain connects TRBV5-4 to TRBJ2-5; TRBD1 might be the D (6 bases). Trimming shortened V by 4 bases and J by 5 bases, and 24 bases separated the two germline ends. This CDR3 comprises 17 residues. The V gene's germline CDR1 is SGHNT and CDR2 YYREEE (reference sequence). The CDR3, as DNA: TGTGCCAGCAGCAGTGGCACGCAAACAGGGTATCGGGAGACCCAGTACTTC. This sequence encodes CASSSGTQTGYRETQYF.

This chain connects TRBV9 to TRBJ2-1, with 7 bases lining up with TRBD2. Per germline, CDR1 SGDLS and CDR2 YYNGEE. V dropped 0 bases and J dropped 4; count of bases not matched to a gene: 13. This CDR3 comprises 18 residues. CDR3 bases: TGTGCCAGCAGCGTAGCGGCAGGGAGGGGATCGGGATACAATGAGCAGTTCTTC. It yields the protein CASSVAAGRGSGYNEQFF.

The chain combines TRBV7-9 with TRBJ1-4, with D perhaps TRBD1 (5 bases). CDR3 length: 17 residues. The V end lost 4 bases, the J end lost 2 bases, and 17 bases lay between the germline ends. Germline assignment: CDR1 SEHNR and CDR2 FQNEAQ (reference sequence). CDR3 coding DNA: TGTGCCAGCAGCTCCAAGGGGTCAGGTATCACTAATGAAAAACTGTTTTTT. The encoded protein is CASSSKGSGITNEKLFF.

V is TRBV27 and J is TRBJ2-7; possible D gene TRBD2, 5 bases. The CDR3 extends over 12 amino acids. In germline, CDR1 is MNHEY, CDR2 SMNVEV (reference sequence). The V end lost 5 bases, the J end lost 6 bases, and 11 bases lay between the germline ends. The CDR3 region has the DNA TGTGCCAGCAGTCTACCAGGAGGCGAGCAGTACTTC. Translating it yields CASSLPGGEQYF.

This clone showed up just once. The chain couples TRBV21-1 to TRBJ1-6; the tabulated D call, TRBD1, remains unverified against the DNA. TRBV21-1 is noted as a pseudogene. CDR3 length: 16 residues. The CDR3 reads CASSLKGGRVESPLHF. The CDR3 DNA reads as TGTGCCAGCAGCCTAAAGGGCGGCAGGGTAGAATCACCCCTCCACTTT.

CDR3 sequence: CASSLGVDGGYTETQYF. DNA for the CDR3: TGCGCCAGCAGCTTGGGGGTAGACGGAGGTTATACGGAGACCCAGTACTTC. This rearrangement joins TRBV5-1 to TRBJ2-5; TRBD2 is a possible D gene (5 bases). The CDR3 runs 17 residues. Germline CDR1 SGHRS, CDR2 YFSETQ. V was cut by 0 bases and J by 5 bases, with 20 bases left in between. Using reference TRBV5-1 and TRBJ2-5 for the parts outside the CDR3, the full variable domain is KAGVTQTPRYLIKTRGQQVTLSCSPISGHRSVSWYQQTPGQGLQFLFEYFSETQRNKGNFPGRFSGRQFSNSRSEMNVSTLELGDSALYLCASSLGVDGGYTETQYFGPGTRLLVL.

The chain couples TRBV27 to TRBJ2-5; TRBD2 might be the D (6 bases). This CDR3 comprises 16 residues. V lost 5 bases and J 5 bases, leaving 21 bases between the germline ends. The germline gives CDR1 MNHEY, CDR2 SMNVEV (reference sequence). The CDR3 coding sequence is TGTGCCAGCAGTGCCCTCGTTGGGGGGATGGGGGAGACCCAGTACTTC. Translating gives CASSALVGGMGETQYF.

This chain connects TRBV6-1 to TRBJ2-2, with D tentatively TRBD2 (6 bases). This CDR3 is 19 amino acids long. Germline CDR1 and CDR2: MNHNS and SASEGT. The ends were cut back, 4 bases at V and 0 bases at J, with 21 bases in the middle. The CDR3: CASSAHLAPTLPNTGELFF. As DNA, the CDR3 is TGTGCCAGCAGTGCACACCTAGCGCCAACTCTACCGAACACCGGGGAGCTGTTTTTT.

V and J are TRBV5-1 and TRBJ1-3; D unresolved. The CDR3 is 14 amino acids. Trimming pared 3 bases from V and 0 bases from J, leaving 7 bases between. Looked up from germline, CDR1 is SGHRS and CDR2 is YFSETQ. The CDR3 coding sequence is TGCGCCAGCAGCTCCGGGGTCTCTGGAAACACCATATATTTT. Protein sequence: CASSSGVSGNTIYF.

This rearrangement joins TRBV27 to TRBJ2-5, with 10 nucleotides matching TRBD1. Per the germline V gene, CDR1 is MNHEY and CDR2 is SMNVEV (reference sequence). This CDR3 is 18 amino acids long. V lost 6 bases and J lost 1; bases outside the gene matches: 14. The DNA of the CDR3 is TGTGCCAGCAGAAACCGAATGCCCGGGACAGGGGTCCAAGAGACCCAGTACTTC. It is translated as CASRNRMPGTGVQETQYF.

This clone has only one observation. The chain couples TRBV6-5 to TRBJ2-1, with unresolved D. Germline V CDR1 and CDR2: MNHEY, SVGAGI. With 6 bases removed from V and 2 bases from J, the gap between germline ends came to 8 bases. There are 13 residues in the CDR3. The CDR3 nucleotides read TGTGCCAGCAGCGGTATCCCCTACAATGAGCAGTTCTTC. Its translation: CASSGIPYNEQFF.